This T cell receptor (beta chain) comes out of a study of a mutant IDH1 vaccine in newly diagnosed glioma. As to this clone: Its specificity is unknown.

The V gene's germline CDR1 is KGHSH and CDR2 LQKENI. The CDR3 has 13 amino acids. Trimming left V 1 base short and J 4 bases short, with 8 bases between. TCRdb keeps only in-frame clones here, not all; method: immunoSEQ multiplex PCR. The data contain roughly 30,000 clones, about 80% of them singletons. Time point in this sample: week 5, during vaccination. Doses consisted of 300 ug of mutant IDH1 20-mer peptide each, paired with topical imiquimod. The chain employs TRBV18 and TRBJ2-7; D gene unclear. This TCR was recovered from a young man with glioma. Source: PBMCs, taken from a glioma patient whose treatment included an IDH1 peptide vaccine. The CDR3 loop is CASSPLDGYEQYF. The CDR3 DNA reads TGTGCCAGCTCACCACTGGACGGGTACGAGCAGTACTTC.